This passage covers 18 T cell receptor beta chains from one sample sequenced in a study of T cells in Graves' hyperthyroidism and ophthalmopathy. Authors of the study amplified TCR beta CDR3 regions from RNA transcripts. In the first-round RT-PCR of the TCR CDR3, the HTBI primer set was used. MiXCR, run by TCRdb on the multiplex PCR reads, gives a single entry per CDR3 protein. The sample records about 620,000 distinct CDR3 sequences, around 15% being singletons. The specimen sequenced was blood. Source of these receptors: a young woman with Graves' hyperthyroidism.

V is TRBV12-5 and J is TRBJ2-1; maybe TRBD1 (6 bases). Trimming took 6 bases from V and 4 from J, leaving 19 bases between them. The CDR3 consists of 16 residues. In germline, CDR1 is LGHNT, CDR2 FRNRAP. The CDR3 nucleotides are TGTGCTAGTGGAACGACAGGTAGAAGGGGGTACAATGAGCAGTTCTTC. Encoded protein: CASGTTGRRGYNEQFF.

Ten or more counts support this clonotype. The chain uses TRBV7-3 and TRBJ2-1; TRBD2 matches at 8 bases. J gave up 4 bases and V 4 bases, and 9 bases lay outside the gene matches. Germline-derived CDR1 and CDR2 are SGHTA and FQGTGA. The CDR3 has 16 amino acids. For the CDR3, the DNA is TGTGCCAGCAGCTCAAGGACTAGCCTTAATTACAATGAGCAGTTCTTC. Amino acid sequence: CASSSRTSLNYNEQFF.

The rearrangement joins TRBV15 to TRBJ2-4, with D maybe TRBD2 (5 bases). V was clipped by 5 bases and J by 6 bases, with 20 bases between them. Looked up from germline, CDR1 is LNHNV and CDR2 is YYDKDF (reference sequence). The CDR3 loop spans 16 amino acids. CDR3 region: CATSDARGAGVNIQYF. CDR3 DNA: TGTGCCACCAGCGACGCCCGGGGTGCAGGTGTAAACATTCAGTACTTC.

This clonotype was detected many times. Here the CDR3 reads CASSPGQGGTTEAFF. The CDR3 nucleotides read TGTGCCAGCAGCCCGGGACAGGGAGGAACTACTGAAGCTTTCTTT. The chain links TRBV9 to TRBJ1-1; TRBD1 matches at 9 bases. Germline CDR1 is SGDLS and CDR2 is YYNGEE. The CDR3 is 15 residues long. With 4 bases clipped from V and 5 bases from J, the junction kept 9 bases outside the gene matches.

This clonotype was seen more than once but under ten times. The genes are TRBV5-6 and TRBJ2-7; perhaps TRBD2 as D (6 bases). The V gene's germline CDR1 is SGHDT and CDR2 YYEEEE. The V end was cut by 0 bases, the J end by 0 bases, with 10 bases between. The CDR3 length is 15 residues. The DNA of the CDR3 is TGTGCCAGCAGCTTGGGCGGGGCTCTCTCCTACGAGCAGTACTTC. Protein: CASSLGGALSYEQYF.

This chain joins TRBV6-4 and TRBJ2-1; 14 nucleotides agree with TRBD2. V gave up 3 bases and J gave up 8 bases; unmatched junction bases: 6. This CDR3 region has 16 residues. Looked up from germline, CDR1 is MRHNA and CDR2 is SNTAGT. CDR3 in DNA: TGTGCCAGCAGTGAGAGGACTAGCGGGAGGAGGGATGAGCAGTTCTTC. This encodes CASSERTSGRRDEQFF.

A few counts support this clonotype. The CDR3 region is CASSHGTDYEQYF. The CDR3 bases are TGTGCCAGCAGCCACGGGACGGACTACGAGCAGTACTTC. The V gene is TRBV3-1, the J gene TRBJ2-7; D might be TRBD1 or TRBD2, each matching 5 bases. V was shortened by 3 bases and J by 3 bases, with 9 bases between the two germline ends. This CDR3 is 13 amino acids long. Germline CDR1 is LGHDT and CDR2 is YNNKEL (reference sequence).

This clonotype has at least ten counts. This chain connects TRBV11-3 to TRBJ2-7, with 7 bases aligning to TRBD1. CDR1 and CDR2 from the germline V gene are SGHNT and YENEEA. The CDR3 is made up of 14 amino acids. After removal of 4 bases from V and 2 bases from J, the junction contained 5 bases not matched to a gene. The CDR3 coding sequence is TGTGCCAGCAGCTGGGGAGACAGGGCCTACGAGCAGTACTTC. Translating it yields CASSWGDRAYEQYF.

The chain combines TRBV5-6 with TRBJ1-1; D possibly corresponds to TRBD1 (5 bases). In germline, CDR1 is SGHDT, CDR2 YYEEEE. The CDR3 is 14 residues long. Trimming cost V 6 bases and J 2 bases, with 14 bases left between them. For the CDR3, the DNA is TGTGCCAGCACCATAGAGGGGATTAACACTGAAGCTTTCTTT. It codes for CASTIEGINTEAFF.

This clonotype was observed at least ten times. CDR3 in DNA: TGTGCCAGCTCACCACCTAGCGCAGAAGAGACCCAGTACTTC. This sequence encodes CASSPPSAEETQYF. V is TRBV18 and J is TRBJ2-5, with D possibly matching TRBD2 (5 bases). The germline V and J ends were trimmed by 0 bases and 3 bases, with 8 bases remaining between them. Germline CDR1 KGHSH, CDR2 LQKENI. The CDR3 loop spans 14 amino acids.

The gene calls are TRBV6-1 and TRBJ2-7, with TRBD2 as a possible D gene (6 bases). Trimming shortened V by 5 bases and J by 0 bases, and 11 bases separated the two germline ends. The CDR3 spans 14 residues. Germline CDR1 is MNHNS and CDR2 is SASEGT. The CDR3, as DNA: TGTGCCAGCAGTCGGAGGGAGGTCTCCTACGAGCAGTACTTC. Translation: CASSRREVSYEQYF.

This clonotype was seen ten or more times. V is TRBV6-1 and J is TRBJ2-1, with D possibly matching TRBD2 (5 bases). V gave up 10 bases and J gave up 7 bases, with 20 bases separating them. Germline lookup yields CDR1 MNHNS and CDR2 SASEGT. The CDR3 consists of 14 residues. CDR3 residues: CAIRRETTRNEQFF. The CDR3, as DNA: TGTGCCATACGAAGGGAGACTACACGGAATGAGCAGTTCTTC.

This clonotype was detected only a few times. The V and J genes are TRBV7-9 and TRBJ2-5; 9 nucleotides line up with TRBD1. The V segment lost 4 bases and the J segment 5 bases; nucleotides outside the gene matches: 11. CDR1 SEHNR and CDR2 FQNEAQ come from the germline V gene (reference sequence). This CDR3 is built from 16 residues. CDR3 residues: CASSSPTGGWMETQYF. The CDR3 region has the DNA TGTGCCAGCAGCTCACCGACAGGGGGATGGATGGAGACCCAGTACTTC.

This clonotype was detected only once. The J gene is TRBJ2-5, the V gene TRBV5-6; D call uncertain. CDR1 SGHDT and CDR2 YYEEEE come from the germline V gene. CDR3 length: 11 residues. The V end lost 2 bases, the J end lost 11 bases, and 10 bases lay between the germline ends. The CDR3 protein is CASSLGQFQYF. CDR3 coding DNA: TGTGCCAGCAGCTTAGGTCAATTTCAGTACTTC.

This clonotype appeared a single time. A single base separates this from a much larger clone, so it may be a read error. V is TRBV12-3 or TRBV12-4 and J is TRBJ2-7; D remains unclear. The CDR3 consists of 15 residues. Trimming removed 5 bases at V and 0 bases at J, with 14 bases between. The CDR3 is CASSPLTGASYEQYF. In DNA, the CDR3 is TGTGCCAGCAGTCCTCTGACTGGAGCCTCCTACGAGCAGTACTTC.

This clonotype has a handful of counts. The CDR3 DNA sequence: TGTGCCAGATGGGACGGTGGAAACACCATATATTTT. The encoded protein is CARWDGGNTIYF. The chain links TRBV2 to TRBJ1-3; D may be TRBD1 (5 bases). Per the germline V gene, CDR1 is SNHLY and CDR2 is FYNNEI. V was cut by 9 bases and J by 3 bases, with 9 bases left in between. This CDR3 spans 12 amino acids. Looking up the rest from reference TRBV2 and TRBJ1-3 gives the full variable domain: EPEVTQTPSHQVTQMGQEVILRCVPISNHLYFYWYRQILGQKVEFLVSFYNNEISEKSEIFDDQFSVERPDGSNFTLKIRSTKLEDSAMYFCARWDGGNTIYFGEGSWLTVV.

This clonotype was found a few times. A read error may account for a junction end that differs from germline. The genes are TRBV4-1 and TRBJ2-7; D might be TRBD1 (6 bases). CDR1 and CDR2 from the germline V gene are MGHRA and YSYEKL. This CDR3 comprises 15 residues. CDR3 nucleotide sequence: TGCGTCAGCAGCCAAGTTGCACAGGGCTCGGACGAGCAGTACTTC. This sequence encodes CVSSQVAQGSDEQYF.

This rearrangement joins TRBV19 to TRBJ1-5, with 7 nucleotides matching TRBD1. After removal of 3 bases from V and 4 bases from J, the junction contained 6 bases not matched to a gene. The germline gives CDR1 LNHDA, CDR2 SQIVND (reference sequence). This CDR3 has 15 residues. For the CDR3, the DNA is TGTGCCAGTAGTATGTTTATGGGACAGAATCAGCCCCAGCATTTT. It codes for CASSMFMGQNQPQHF.